These 7 T cell receptor beta chains originate from one sample sequenced in a study of blood T cells in healthy people across ages. The authors ran a second PCR of about 6 to 11 cycles using a sample-barcoded 5' primer and a J-beta primer mix. TCRdb reprocessed the 5' RACE reads via MiXCR and lists one record per CDR3 protein. This sample has around 700,000 distinct CDR3 sequences; about 25% occur once, and the top ten carry 9.4%. The same sample was also used in a study of T cells of mothers and their children.

Material: blood. The source of these receptors is a boy aged 5-17 years in good health.

The chain joins TRBV10-3 to TRBJ2-5; no definite D call. This CDR3 comprises 14 residues. V was cut by 6 bases and J by 1 base, with 12 bases left in between. CDR1 and CDR2 from the germline V gene are ENHRY and SYGVKD. Written as DNA, the CDR3 is TGTGCCATCAGCCCAGAACCCTTCCAAGAGACCCAGTACTTC. Translated: CAISPEPFQETQYF.

The chain couples TRBV4-1 to TRBJ1-3; the D is unclear. The germline V and J ends were trimmed by 8 bases and 3 bases, with 20 bases remaining between them. The CDR3 runs 16 residues. Germline V gene sequence: CDR1 MGHRA, CDR2 YSYEKL. CDR3 bases: TGCGCCAGCGGCCCCCCCGGTCGGGGTGATGGAAACACCATATATTTT. Protein sequence: CASGPPGRGDGNTIYF.

Only a few counts were recorded for this clonotype. The gene calls are TRBV6-5 and TRBJ1-1, with D possibly matching TRBD1 (5 bases). The CDR3 runs 14 residues. Between the trimmed V and J ends, which lost 6 bases and 1 base, there was a span of 12 bases. Looked up from germline, CDR1 is MNHEY and CDR2 is SVGAGI. CDR3 in amino acids: CASRAGGGNTEAFF. Here the CDR3 DNA reads TGTGCCAGCAGGGCAGGCGGGGGGAACACTGAAGCTTTCTTT.

This clonotype has just a few counts. The chain joins TRBV2 to TRBJ1-2, with a tentative D call TRBD1 (6 bases). V lost 5 bases and J 8 bases, leaving 18 bases between the germline ends. The CDR3 length is 14 residues. Looked up from germline, CDR1 is SNHLY and CDR2 is FYNNEI. CDR3 loop: CASSREGVGGGYTF. Here the CDR3 DNA reads TGTGCCAGCAGTCGAGAGGGGGTCGGAGGAGGCTACACCTTC.

This clonotype was found many times. The rearrangement links TRBV29-1 to TRBJ1-2, with 8 bases aligning to TRBD1. The V gene's germline CDR1 is SQVTM and CDR2 ANQGSEA. This CDR3 has 14 residues. V shed 2 bases and J 4 bases; nucleotides not matched to a gene: 6. CDR3 sequence (DNA): TGCAGCGTTGAACTGACAGGGGAAGGCTATGGCTACACCTTC. It is translated as CSVELTGEGYGYTF.

The chain joins TRBV4-2 to TRBJ2-3; D gene unclear. V lost 1 base and J 2 bases, leaving 10 bases between the germline ends. This CDR3 region has 15 residues. Germline loops: CDR1 LGHNA, CDR2 YNFKEQ. The CDR3 nucleotides read TGTGCCAGCAGCCAAGTCGGCGGAAACACAGATACGCAGTATTTT. Amino acid sequence: CASSQVGGNTDTQYF.

The chain uses TRBV14 and TRBJ2-1; the D call may be TRBD1 or TRBD2 (5 bases each). Trimming cost V 4 bases and J 13 bases, with 29 bases left between them. Germline V gene data show CDR1 as SGHDN and CDR2 as FVKESK. This CDR3 is 17 amino acids long. For the CDR3, the DNA is TGTGCCAGCAGCCCCCCGTGGGGGAGCGAGGATACAATGAGCCAGTTCTTC. Protein sequence: CASSPPWGSEDTMSQFF.